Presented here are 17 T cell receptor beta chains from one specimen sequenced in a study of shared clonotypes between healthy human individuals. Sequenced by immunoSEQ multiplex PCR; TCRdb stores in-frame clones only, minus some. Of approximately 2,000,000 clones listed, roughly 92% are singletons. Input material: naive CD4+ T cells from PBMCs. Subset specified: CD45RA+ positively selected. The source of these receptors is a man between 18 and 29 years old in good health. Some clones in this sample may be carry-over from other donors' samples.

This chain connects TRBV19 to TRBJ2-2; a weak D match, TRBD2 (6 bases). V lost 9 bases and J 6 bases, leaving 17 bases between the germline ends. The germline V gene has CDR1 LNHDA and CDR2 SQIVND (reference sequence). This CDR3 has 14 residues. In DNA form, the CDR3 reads TGTGCCAGCACTCGACTAGGTGTCTCCGGGGAGCTGTTTTTT. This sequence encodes CASTRLGVSGELFF.

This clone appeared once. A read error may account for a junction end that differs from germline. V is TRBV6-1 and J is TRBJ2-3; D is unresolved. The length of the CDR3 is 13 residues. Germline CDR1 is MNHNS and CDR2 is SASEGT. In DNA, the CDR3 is TGTGCCAGCAGCGAAGAGGTCGGGGATACGCAGTATTTT. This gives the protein CASSEEVGDTQYF.

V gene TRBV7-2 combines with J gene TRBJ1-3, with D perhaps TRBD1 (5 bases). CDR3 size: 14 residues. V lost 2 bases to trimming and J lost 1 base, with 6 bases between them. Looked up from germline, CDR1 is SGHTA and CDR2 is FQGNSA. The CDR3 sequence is CASSLWGSGNTIYF. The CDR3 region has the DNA TGTGCCAGCAGCTTATGGGGGTCTGGAAACACCATATATTTT.

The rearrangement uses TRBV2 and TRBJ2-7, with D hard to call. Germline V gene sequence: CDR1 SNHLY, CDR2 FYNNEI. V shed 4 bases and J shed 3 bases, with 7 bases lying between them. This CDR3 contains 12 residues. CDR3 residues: CASSGLRYEQYF. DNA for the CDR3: TGTGCCAGCAGTGGTCTCCGCTACGAGCAGTACTTC.

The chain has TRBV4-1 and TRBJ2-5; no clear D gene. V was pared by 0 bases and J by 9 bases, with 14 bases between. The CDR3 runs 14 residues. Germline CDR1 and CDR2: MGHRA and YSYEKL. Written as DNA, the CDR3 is TGCGCCAGCAGCCAAGATAGTACCAACGTGGCCCAGTACTTC. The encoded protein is CASSQDSTNVAQYF.

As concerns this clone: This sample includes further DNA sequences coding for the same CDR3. The CDR3 here is CASSVAPGEGEQYF. CDR3 bases: TGTGCCAGCAGCGTAGCTCCCGGGGAGGGGGAGCAGTACTTC. The chain employs TRBV9 and TRBJ2-7; 7 nucleotides line up with TRBD2. V shed 0 bases and J 7 bases; nucleotides not matched to a gene: 7. CDR1 SGDLS and CDR2 YYNGEE come from the germline V gene. The CDR3 is 14 residues long.

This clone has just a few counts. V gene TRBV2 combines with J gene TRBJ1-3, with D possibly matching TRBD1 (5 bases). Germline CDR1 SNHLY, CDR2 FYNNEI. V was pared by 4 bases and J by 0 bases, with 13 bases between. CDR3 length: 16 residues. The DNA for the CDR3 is TGTGCCAGCAGTGGGGACCGATCTCTCTCTGGAAACACCATATATTTT. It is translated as CASSGDRSLSGNTIYF. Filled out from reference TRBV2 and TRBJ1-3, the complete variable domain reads EPEVTQTPSHQVTQMGQEVILRCVPISNHLYFYWYRQILGQKVEFLVSFYNNEISEKSEIFDDQFSVERPDGSNFTLKIRSTKLEDSAMYFCASSGDRSLSGNTIYFGEGSWLTVV.

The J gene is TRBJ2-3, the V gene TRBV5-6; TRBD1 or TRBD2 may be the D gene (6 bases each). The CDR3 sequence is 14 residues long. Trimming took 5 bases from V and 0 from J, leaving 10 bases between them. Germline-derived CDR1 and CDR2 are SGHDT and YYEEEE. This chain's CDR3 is CASRGGSSTDTQYF. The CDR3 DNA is TGTGCCAGCAGGGGGGGCTCCAGCACAGATACGCAGTATTTT.

Here the CDR3 reads CASSWGAQPQHF. CDR3 in DNA: TGTGCCAGCAGCTGGGGGGCTCAGCCCCAGCATTTT. V gene TRBV5-6 combines with J gene TRBJ1-5; TRBD1 might be the D (6 bases). Germline lookup yields CDR1 SGHDT and CDR2 YYEEEE. Trimming stripped 3 bases from V and 6 bases from J, with 7 bases between. The CDR3 is made up of 12 amino acids.

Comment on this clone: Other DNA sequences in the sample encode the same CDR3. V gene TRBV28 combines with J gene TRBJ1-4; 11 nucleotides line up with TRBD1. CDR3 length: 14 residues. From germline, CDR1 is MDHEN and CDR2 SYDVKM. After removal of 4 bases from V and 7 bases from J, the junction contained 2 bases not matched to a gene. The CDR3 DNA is TGTGCCAGCAGTTCGGGACAGGGGGTTGAAAAACTGTTTTTT. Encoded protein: CASSSGQGVEKLFF.

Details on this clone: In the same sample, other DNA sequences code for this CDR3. CDR3 coding DNA: TGTGCCAGCAGCTTAGCCGGCAGCTATGGCTACACCTTC. Its translation: CASSLAGSYGYTF. This chain links TRBV7-8 with TRBJ1-2; D gene unclear. From germline, CDR1 is SGHVS and CDR2 FQNEAQ. V lost 0 bases and J lost 4, with 6 bases in between. The CDR3 extends over 13 amino acids.

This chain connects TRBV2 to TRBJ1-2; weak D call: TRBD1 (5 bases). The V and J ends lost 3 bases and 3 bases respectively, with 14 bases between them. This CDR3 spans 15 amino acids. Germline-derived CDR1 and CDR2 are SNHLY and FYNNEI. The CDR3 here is CASSEGPGEDYGYTF. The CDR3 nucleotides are TGTGCCAGCAGTGAGGGGCCCGGGGAGGACTATGGCTACACCTTC.

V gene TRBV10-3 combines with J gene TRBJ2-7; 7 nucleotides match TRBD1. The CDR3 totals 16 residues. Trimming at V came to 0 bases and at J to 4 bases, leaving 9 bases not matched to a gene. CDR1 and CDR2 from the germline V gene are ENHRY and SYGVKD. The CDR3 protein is CAISESVDGTAYEQYF. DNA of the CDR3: TGTGCCATCAGTGAGTCCGTTGACGGGACAGCATACGAGCAGTACTTC.

DNA for the CDR3: TGTGCCAGCAGCTTCACAGGAGTCAACTACGAGCAGTACTTC. Protein: CASSFTGVNYEQYF. J is TRBJ2-7 and V is TRBV7-2; D may be TRBD1 (5 bases). V lost 3 bases, J lost 3 bases, and 12 bases lay in between. The CDR3 is 14 residues long. Germline values: CDR1 SGHTA, CDR2 FQGNSA.

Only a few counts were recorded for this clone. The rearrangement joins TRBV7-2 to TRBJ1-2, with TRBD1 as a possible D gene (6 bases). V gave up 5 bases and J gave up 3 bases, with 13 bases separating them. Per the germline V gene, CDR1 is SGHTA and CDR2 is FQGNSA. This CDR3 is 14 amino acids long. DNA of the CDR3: TGTGCCAGCAGCCTACTGGGGGCAGACTATGGCTACACCTTC. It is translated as CASSLLGADYGYTF.

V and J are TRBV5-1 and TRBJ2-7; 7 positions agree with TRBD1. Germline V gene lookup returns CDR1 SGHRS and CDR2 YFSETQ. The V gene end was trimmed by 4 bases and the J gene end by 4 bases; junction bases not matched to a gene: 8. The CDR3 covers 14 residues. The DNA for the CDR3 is TGCGCCAGCAGCCCTCCGGACAGGTTTTACGAGCAGTACTTC. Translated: CASSPPDRFYEQYF.

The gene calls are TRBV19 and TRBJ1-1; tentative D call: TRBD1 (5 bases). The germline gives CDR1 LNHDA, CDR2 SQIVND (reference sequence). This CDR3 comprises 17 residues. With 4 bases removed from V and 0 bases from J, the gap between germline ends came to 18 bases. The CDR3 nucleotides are TGTGCCAGTAGTAGGGGCCCGGGCAGCCTATTGAACACTGAAGCTTTCTTT. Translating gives CASSRGPGSLLNTEAFF.